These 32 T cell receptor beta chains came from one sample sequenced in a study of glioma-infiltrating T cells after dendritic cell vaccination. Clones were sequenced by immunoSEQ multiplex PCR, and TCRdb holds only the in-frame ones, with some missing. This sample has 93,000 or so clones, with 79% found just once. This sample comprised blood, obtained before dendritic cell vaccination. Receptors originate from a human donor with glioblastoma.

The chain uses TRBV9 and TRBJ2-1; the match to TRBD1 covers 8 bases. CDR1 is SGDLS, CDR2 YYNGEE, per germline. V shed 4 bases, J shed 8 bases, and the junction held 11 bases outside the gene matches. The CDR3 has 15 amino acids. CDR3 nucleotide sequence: TGTGCCAGCAGCTACGGACAGGGTCGGGTTGATGAGCAGTTCTTC. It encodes CASSYGQGRVDEQFF.

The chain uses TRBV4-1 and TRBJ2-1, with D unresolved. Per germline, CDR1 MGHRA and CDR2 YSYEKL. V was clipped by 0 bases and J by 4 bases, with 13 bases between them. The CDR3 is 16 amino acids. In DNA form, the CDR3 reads TGCGCCAGCAGCCAAGATAAGCAACTAAGATACAATGAGCAGTTCTTC. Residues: CASSQDKQLRYNEQFF.

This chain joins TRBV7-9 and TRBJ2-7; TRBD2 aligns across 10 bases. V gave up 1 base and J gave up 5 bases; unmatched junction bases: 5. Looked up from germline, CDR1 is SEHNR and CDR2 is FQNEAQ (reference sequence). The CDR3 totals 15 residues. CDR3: CASSLGAGGAHEQYF. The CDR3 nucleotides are TGTGCCAGCAGCTTAGGAGCGGGAGGGGCGCACGAGCAGTACTTC.

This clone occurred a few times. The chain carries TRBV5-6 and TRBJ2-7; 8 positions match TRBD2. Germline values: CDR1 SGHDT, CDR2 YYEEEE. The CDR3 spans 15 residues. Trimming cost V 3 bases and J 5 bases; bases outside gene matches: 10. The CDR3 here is CASSSLTGGVHEQYF. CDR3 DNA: TGTGCCAGCAGCTCCTTGACCGGGGGGGTCCACGAGCAGTACTTC. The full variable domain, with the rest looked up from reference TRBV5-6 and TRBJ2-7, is DAGVTQSPTHLIKTRGQQVTLRCSPKSGHDTVSWYQQALGQGPQFIFQYYEEEERQRGNFPDRFSGHQFPNYSSELNVNALLLGDSALYLCASSSLTGGVHEQYFGPGTRLTVT.

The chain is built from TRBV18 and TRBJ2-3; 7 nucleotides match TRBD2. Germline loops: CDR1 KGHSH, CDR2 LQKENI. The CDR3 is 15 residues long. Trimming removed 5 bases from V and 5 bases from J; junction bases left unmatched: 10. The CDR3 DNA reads TGTGCCAGCTCAGGGAGGGCTAGCGTAGGAGATACGCAGTATTTT. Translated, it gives CASSGRASVGDTQYF.

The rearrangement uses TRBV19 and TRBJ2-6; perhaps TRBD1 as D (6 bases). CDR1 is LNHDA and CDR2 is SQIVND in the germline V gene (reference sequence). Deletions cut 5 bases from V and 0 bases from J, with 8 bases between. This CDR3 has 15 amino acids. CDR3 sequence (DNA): TGTGCCAGTAGTGTCAGGGGCTCTGGGGCCAACGTCCTGACTTTC. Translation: CASSVRGSGANVLTF.

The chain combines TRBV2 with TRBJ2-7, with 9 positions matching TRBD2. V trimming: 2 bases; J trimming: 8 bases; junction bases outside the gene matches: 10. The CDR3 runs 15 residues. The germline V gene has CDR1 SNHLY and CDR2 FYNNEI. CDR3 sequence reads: CASSESWREGTQQYF. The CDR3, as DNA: TGTGCCAGCAGTGAAAGTTGGCGGGAGGGAACGCAGCAGTACTTC.

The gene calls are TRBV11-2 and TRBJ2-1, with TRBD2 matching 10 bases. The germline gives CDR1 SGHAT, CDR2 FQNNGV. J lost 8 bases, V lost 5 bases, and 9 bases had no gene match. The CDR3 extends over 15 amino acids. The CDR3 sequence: CASSARLAGLDEQFF. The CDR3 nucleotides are TGTGCCAGCAGCGCCCGACTAGCGGGTCTCGATGAGCAGTTCTTC.

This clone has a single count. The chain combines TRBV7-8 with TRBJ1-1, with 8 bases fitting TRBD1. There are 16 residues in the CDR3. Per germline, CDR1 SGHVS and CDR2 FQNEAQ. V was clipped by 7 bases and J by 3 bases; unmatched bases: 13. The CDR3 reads CASTISGGPMDTEAFF. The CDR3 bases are TGTGCCAGCACCATCTCAGGGGGCCCCATGGACACTGAAGCTTTCTTT.

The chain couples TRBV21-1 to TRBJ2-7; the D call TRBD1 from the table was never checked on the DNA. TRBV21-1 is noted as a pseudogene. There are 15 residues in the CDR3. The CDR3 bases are TGTGCCAGCAGCCTCAAACAGGTATTTACCTACGAGCAGTACTTC. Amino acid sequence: CASSLKQVFTYEQYF.

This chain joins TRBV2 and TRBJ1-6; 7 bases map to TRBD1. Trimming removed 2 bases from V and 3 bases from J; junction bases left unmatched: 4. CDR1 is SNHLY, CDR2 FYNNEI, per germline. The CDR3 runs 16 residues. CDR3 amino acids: CASSEQPGGYNSPLHF. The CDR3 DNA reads TGTGCCAGCAGTGAACAGCCAGGGGGCTATAATTCACCCCTCCACTTT.

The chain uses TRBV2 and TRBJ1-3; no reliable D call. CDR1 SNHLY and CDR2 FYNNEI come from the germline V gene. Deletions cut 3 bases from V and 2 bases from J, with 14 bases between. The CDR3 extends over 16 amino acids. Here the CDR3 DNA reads TGTGCCAGCAGTGAGGGGAGTCGGAGGCCTGGAAACACCATATATTTT. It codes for CASSEGSRRPGNTIYF.

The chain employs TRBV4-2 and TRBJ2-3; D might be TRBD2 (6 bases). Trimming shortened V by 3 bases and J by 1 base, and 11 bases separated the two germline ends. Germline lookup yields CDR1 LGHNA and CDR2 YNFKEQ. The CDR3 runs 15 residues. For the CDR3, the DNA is TGTGCCAGCAGCCAGGATGGAGGGGGCACAGATACGCAGTATTTT. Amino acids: CASSQDGGGTDTQYF.

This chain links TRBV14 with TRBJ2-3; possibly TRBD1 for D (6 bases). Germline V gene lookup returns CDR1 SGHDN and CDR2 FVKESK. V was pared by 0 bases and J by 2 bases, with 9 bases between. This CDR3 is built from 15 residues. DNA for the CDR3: TGTGCCAGCAGCCAAGACAGGGGCCTCACAGATACGCAGTATTTT. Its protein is CASSQDRGLTDTQYF.

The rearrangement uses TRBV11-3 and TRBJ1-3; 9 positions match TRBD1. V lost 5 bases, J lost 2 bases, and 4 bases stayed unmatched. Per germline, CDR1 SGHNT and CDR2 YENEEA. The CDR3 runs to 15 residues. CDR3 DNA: TGTGCCAGCAGCCCGGGACAGGGACCTGGAAACACCATATATTTT. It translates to CASSPGQGPGNTIYF.

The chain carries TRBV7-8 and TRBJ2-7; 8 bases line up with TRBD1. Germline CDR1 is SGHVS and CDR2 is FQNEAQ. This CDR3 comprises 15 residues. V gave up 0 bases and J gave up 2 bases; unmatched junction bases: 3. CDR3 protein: CASSLARDRPYEQYF. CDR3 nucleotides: TGTGCCAGCAGCTTAGCCCGGGACAGGCCCTACGAGCAGTACTTC.

The CDR3 spells CASSLVVVSPTSYEQYF. CDR3 coding DNA: TGTGCCAGCAGCTTAGTGGTGGTCTCACCGACATCCTACGAGCAGTACTTC. The chain joins TRBV7-8 to TRBJ2-7, with unresolved D. Per germline, CDR1 SGHVS and CDR2 FQNEAQ. This CDR3 has 17 amino acids. The V end lost 1 base, the J end lost 1 base, and 17 bases lay between the germline ends.

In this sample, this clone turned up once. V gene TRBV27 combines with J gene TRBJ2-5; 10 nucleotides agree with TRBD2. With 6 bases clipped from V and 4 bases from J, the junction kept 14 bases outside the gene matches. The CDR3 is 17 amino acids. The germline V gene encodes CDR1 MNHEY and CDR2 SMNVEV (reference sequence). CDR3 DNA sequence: TGTGCCAGCAGGAAAGGAACTAGCGGGGTGGTGATAGAGACCCAGTACTTC. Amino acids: CASRKGTSGVVIETQYF.

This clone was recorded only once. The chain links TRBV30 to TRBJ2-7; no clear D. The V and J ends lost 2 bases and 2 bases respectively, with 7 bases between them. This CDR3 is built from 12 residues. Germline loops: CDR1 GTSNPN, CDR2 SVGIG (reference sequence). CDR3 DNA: TGTGCCTGGAGTACCGGAGCCTACGAGCAGTACTTC. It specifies CAWSTGAYEQYF.

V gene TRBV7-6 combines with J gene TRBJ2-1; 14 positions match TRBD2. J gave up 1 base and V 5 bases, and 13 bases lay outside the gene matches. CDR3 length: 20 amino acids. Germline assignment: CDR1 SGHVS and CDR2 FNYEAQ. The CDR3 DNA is TGTGCCAGCAGCGGAGCACCGGGACTAGCGGGAGATAGGTCCTACAATGAGCAGTTCTTC. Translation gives CASSGAPGLAGDRSYNEQFF.

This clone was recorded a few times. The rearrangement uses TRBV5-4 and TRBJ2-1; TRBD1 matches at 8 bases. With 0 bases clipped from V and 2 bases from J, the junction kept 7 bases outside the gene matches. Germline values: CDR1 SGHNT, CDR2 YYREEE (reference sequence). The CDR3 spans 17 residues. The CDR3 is CASSLGSGTGPYNEQFF. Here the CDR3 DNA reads TGTGCCAGCAGCTTGGGGTCCGGGACAGGACCCTACAATGAGCAGTTCTTC. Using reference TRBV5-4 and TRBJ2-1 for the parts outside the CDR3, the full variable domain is ETGVTQSPTHLIKTRGQQVTLRCSSQSGHNTVSWYQQALGQGPQFIFQYYREEENGRGNFPPRFSGLQFPNYSSELNVNALELDDSALYLCASSLGSGTGPYNEQFFGPGTRLTVL.

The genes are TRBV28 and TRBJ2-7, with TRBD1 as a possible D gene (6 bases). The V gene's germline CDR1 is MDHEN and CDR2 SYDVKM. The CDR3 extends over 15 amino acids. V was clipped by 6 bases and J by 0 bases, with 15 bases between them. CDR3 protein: CASRLGAVSSYEQYF. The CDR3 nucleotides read TGTGCCAGCAGACTGGGGGCCGTGAGCTCCTACGAGCAGTACTTC.

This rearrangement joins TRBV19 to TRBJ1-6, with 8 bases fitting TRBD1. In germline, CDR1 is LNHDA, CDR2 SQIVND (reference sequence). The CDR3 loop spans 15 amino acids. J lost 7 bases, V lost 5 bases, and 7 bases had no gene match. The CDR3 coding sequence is TGTGCCAGTAGTTTGACAGGGGATCCCAATTCACCCCTCCACTTT. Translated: CASSLTGDPNSPLHF.

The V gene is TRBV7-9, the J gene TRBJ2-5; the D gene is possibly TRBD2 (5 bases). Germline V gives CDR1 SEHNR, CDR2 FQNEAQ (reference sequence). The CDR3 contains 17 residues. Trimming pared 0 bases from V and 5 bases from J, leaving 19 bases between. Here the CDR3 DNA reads TGTGCCAGCAGCTTAGCGCTTTCCAGCGGTCATCCCGAGACCCAGTACTTC. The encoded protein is CASSLALSSGHPETQYF.

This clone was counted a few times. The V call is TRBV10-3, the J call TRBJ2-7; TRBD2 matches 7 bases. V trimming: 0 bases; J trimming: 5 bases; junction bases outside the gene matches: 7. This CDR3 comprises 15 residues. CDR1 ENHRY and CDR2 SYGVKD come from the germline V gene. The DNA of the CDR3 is TGTGCCATCAGTGAGTCGTCAGGGAGGGAAAACGAGCAGTACTTC. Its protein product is CAISESSGRENEQYF.

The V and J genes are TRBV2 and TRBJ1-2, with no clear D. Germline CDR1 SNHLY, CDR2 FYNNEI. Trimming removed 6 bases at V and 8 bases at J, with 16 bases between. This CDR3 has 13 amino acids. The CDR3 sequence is CASRQRRPGGYTF. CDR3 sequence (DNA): TGTGCCAGCAGACAACGGAGGCCTGGGGGCTACACCTTC.

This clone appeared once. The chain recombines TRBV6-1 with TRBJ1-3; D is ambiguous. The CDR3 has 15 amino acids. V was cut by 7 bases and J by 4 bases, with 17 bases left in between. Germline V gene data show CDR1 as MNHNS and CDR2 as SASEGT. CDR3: CASKTPTGSGNTIYF. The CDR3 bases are TGTGCCAGCAAAACCCCGACGGGGTCGGGAAACACCATATATTTT.

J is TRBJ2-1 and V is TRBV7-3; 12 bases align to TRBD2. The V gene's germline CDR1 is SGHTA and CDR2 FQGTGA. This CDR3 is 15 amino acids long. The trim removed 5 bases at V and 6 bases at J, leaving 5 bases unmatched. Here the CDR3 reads CASSLAGGLSNEQFF. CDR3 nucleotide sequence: TGTGCCAGCAGCCTAGCGGGGGGGCTCTCCAATGAGCAGTTCTTC.

In DNA, the CDR3 is TGTGCCAGCAGTTTTAAGCCGGGGAGGCTGGGAGAGACCCAGTACTTC. Translated: CASSFKPGRLGETQYF. The rearrangement joins TRBV27 to TRBJ2-5, with D perhaps matching TRBD2 (6 bases). CDR3 length equals 16 residues. In germline, CDR1 is MNHEY, CDR2 SMNVEV (reference sequence). V lost 3 bases and J 4 bases, leaving 18 bases between the germline ends.

The CDR3 sequence is CSVVASDNYGYTF. The CDR3 DNA sequence: TGCAGCGTTGTAGCCAGTGATAACTATGGCTACACCTTC. The chain joins TRBV29-1 to TRBJ1-2; D unclear. CDR3 length: 13 residues. CDR1 and CDR2 from the germline V gene are SQVTM and ANQGSEA. V gave up 4 bases and J gave up 1 base, with 10 bases separating them.

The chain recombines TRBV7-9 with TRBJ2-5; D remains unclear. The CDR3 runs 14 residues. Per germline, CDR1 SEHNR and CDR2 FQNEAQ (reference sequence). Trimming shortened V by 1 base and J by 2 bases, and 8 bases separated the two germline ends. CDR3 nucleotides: TGTGCCAGCAGCTTAGGACATCTACAAGAGACCCAGTACTTC. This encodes CASSLGHLQETQYF. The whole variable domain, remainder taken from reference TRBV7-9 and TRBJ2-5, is DTGVSQNPRHKITKRGQNVTFRCDPISEHNRLYWYRQTLGQGPEFLTYFQNEAQLEKSRLLSDRFSAERPKGSFSTLEIQRTEQGDSAMYLCASSLGHLQETQYFGPGTRLLVL.

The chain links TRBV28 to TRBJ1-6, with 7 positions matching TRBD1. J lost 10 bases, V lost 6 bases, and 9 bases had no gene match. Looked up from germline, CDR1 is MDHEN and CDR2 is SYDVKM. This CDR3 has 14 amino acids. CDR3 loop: CASRTTGEHSPLHF. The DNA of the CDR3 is TGTGCCAGCAGAACTACAGGGGAGCACTCACCCCTCCACTTT.